This T cell receptor beta chain is from a study of blood T cell repertoires in COVID-19 (dated by TCRdb to 2018 to 2021). About the investigation overall: Collaborator samples came from the United States, Italy and Spain and covered acute and convalescent phases of COVID-19. The material from the prospective study consisted of cDNA or gDNA derived from T cells, B-cell-depleted T cells, or PBMCs. The repertoires were made available in a free public database intended to serve as a resource for research on the immune response to SARS-CoV-2. The samples were drawn from two sources: the first 160 participants of the ongoing ImmuneRACE study, and approximately 1,300 subjects contributed by 6 global collaborators. Where available, HLA class I and class II types were taken from metadata supplied by the sample provider and were not determined by assay-based typing. Sample metadata almost always included a de-identified subject ID, COVID-19 status, age in years and sex. Subjects who had been exposed to COVID-19, were actively infected with it, or had recovered from it provided the deeply sampled blood TCRbeta repertoires that made up the dataset.

The collaborating institutions used their own protocols to collect whole blood in K2EDTA tubes. For TCRbeta analysis, collaborator samples were shipped as frozen whole blood, as isolated PBMCs, or as DNA extracted from either sample type. Broader findings and caveats from the paper: How much clinical and demographic metadata was included differed by source and by participant, and the metadata was provided uncurated.

Details on this clone: This clone's antigen is unknown. No quality values exist for individual bases; no much larger clone is one base distant.

According to the germline V gene, CDR1 reads MNHEY and CDR2 reads SVGEGT. Between the V and J ends, shortened by 6 bases and 1 base respectively, the junction contains 19 bases. The CDR3 starts with the cysteine, ends with the phenylalanine, and has 17 residues. The sequence is cut down to CDR3 DNA, 51 bases in frame from base 1. The immunoSEQ Assay, a bias-controlled multiplex PCR, was used to amplify TCRbeta CDR3 regions from genomic DNA. The authors' pipeline ran thus. The number of nucleated cells in each sample was estimated by amplification of reference gene primers within the assay. To quantify the absolute abundance of each unique TCRbeta CDR3 rearrangement, sequence reads were collapsed and filtered. Productive Simpson clonality was computed per sample as the square root of Simpson's diversity index over productive rearrangements. TCRdb carries this immuneACCESS record with in-frame sequences only. Its versions omit some clonotypes, under half of them owing to an unresolved V gene in the studies checked, with the rest unexplained. The DNA gave D and trimming, while V, J and clone size come from that table. The sample records about 250,000 clones, over 70% of which are singletons. Of the sample, around 6% is held by the ten largest clones.

Sequenced input: peripheral blood. The V and J segments used are TRBV6-2 or TRBV6-3 and TRBJ1-5; a tentative D call is TRBD1 (5 bases match). The TCR was taken from a man older than 75 with acute or convalescent COVID-19. The nucleotide sequence is TGTGCCAGCAGCCAACTCGTGGGGCAGGAGAGCAATCAGCCCCAGCATTTT. Its coded protein is CASSQLVGQESNQPQHF.